Here is one TCR beta chain with its context. What antigen it recognizes has not been identified. Per-nucleotide qualities are absent, and no much larger clonotype sits a single base away. TCR CDR3 regions were amplified from genomic DNA by multiplex PCR using the deep immunoSEQ assay. Genomic DNA extracted from each cell subset was distributed evenly over all wells of several immunoSEQ 96-well plates, and each plate served as one replicate. For unsorted PBMC, each replicate PCR was loaded with approximately 320 ng genomic DNA, equivalent to approximately 33,000 T cell genomes. Unsorted PBMC genomic DNA was sequenced across ten immunoSEQ deep assay plates. The purified libraries were quantified using a Qubit 3.0 fluorometer, sized with a Bioanalyzer 2100, and then quantified again using the KAPA Library Quantification kit. Each immunoSEQ 96-well plate was sequenced on its own single-read 150-cycle Illumina NextSeq 550 flow cell. The study's processing was this. Because the immunoSEQ output held only junctional sequences and lacked quality scores, the filtering could not match the filtering applied to full-length reads. Sequences were annotated with PyIR, a Python wrapper for IgBLAST v1.9, using IMGT germline references to assign V/J genes and CDR3. Reads with weak V/J assignments (E-value above 1e-6), missing CDR3, stop codons, out-of-frame junctions, or ambiguous translated residues were removed. A V3J clonotype was defined by an identical inferred V gene, J gene, and CDR3 amino acid sequence. To compute the percentage overlap between repertoires, the number of shared unique clonotypes was divided by the size of the smaller repertoire. Three approaches were used to assess repertoire richness: RTK rarefaction, the Chao1 estimator, and Recon v2.1 estimates of unobserved clonotypes. TCRdb retrieved this table from immuneACCESS and kept in-frame rearrangements only. Not all clones are present; in checked studies, unresolved V genes account for under half, and no reason is known for the remainder. That table is the source of V, J and clone size, and D and trimming were worked out from the DNA. This sample holds roughly 500,000 clones; roughly 80% were observed only once. More than 9.5% of the sample belongs to the ten largest clones.

The data stem from a study of shared clonotypes between healthy human individuals (dated by TCRdb to the early 2020s). As for the study more broadly: A couple of women and three men aged 18 to 49 years were included in the cohort. The study deeply sequenced blood TCR repertoires of about 5 healthy adults to estimate repertoire size and the extent of clonotype sharing between individuals. Libraries were prepared and TCR repertoires were sequenced by different laboratories using diverse techniques, in order to increase sequencing depth and limit assay-specific biases. Each donor's leukapheresis produced roughly between roughly 0.85 and 9.5 billion PBMCs. General findings and caveats noted by the study authors: Because the study included only a small number of donors, the genetic and exposure-history diversity represented was limited. Sampling was restricted to blood, and TCR repertoires in tissue are likely to differ from TCR repertoires in blood. Pairwise subsampling led to the expectation that sequencing depth would affect the degree of clonotype sharing among donors.

The donors were healthy, HIV-negative adults with no recently reported acute infections or vaccinations. All donors were Caucasian adults living in Nashville, Tennessee, USA. For unsorted samples, tens of millions of PBMCs were counted and genomic DNA was extracted with the QIAamp DNA Blood Mini kit. Blood was collected by leukapheresis, and PBMCs were isolated by Ficoll-Histopaque density gradient centrifugation and then cryopreserved in liquid nitrogen vapor phase. Trimming at the junction amounts to 2 bases on V and 6 bases on J, and the germline ends lie 8 bases apart. The germline V gene gives CDR1 as SGHAT and CDR2 as FQNNGV. The CDR3 runs 12 residues from the cysteine to the phenylalanine. Of all the DNA, just the CDR3 is kept, 36 bases in frame from base 1.

Material: PBMCs. The receptor's source is a woman in her 40s in good health. Some clones in this sample may be carry-over from other donors' samples. The chain joins TRBV11-2 to TRBJ2-7; the D gene is unclear. The CDR3 corresponds to CASSLRAVEQYF. The nucleotide sequence is TGTGCCAGCAGCTTAAGGGCCGTCGAGCAGTACTTC.